This T cell receptor beta chain derives from a study of blood T cell repertoires in COVID-19. V gave up 5 bases and J gave up 7 bases; unmatched junction bases: 5. The V gene's germline CDR1 is MDHEN and CDR2 SYDVKM. The CDR3 has 14 amino acids. The recovered donors of Cohort 3 showed two negative PCRs, clearance, or symptom resolution. Measured with immunoSEQ multiplex PCR; TCRdb has only the in-frame clones, and not every one. Among around 270,000 clones listed, approximately 83% were seen once. This clonotype originated in a woman under 40 who had recovered from COVID-19. This chain uses TRBV28 with TRBJ1-6, with 7 bases that match TRBD1. Sequences were obtained from PBMCs or T cells enriched from blood (not recorded which). The CDR3 sequence: CASSTGQRNSPLHF. CDR3 sequence (DNA): TGTGCCAGCAGTACGGGACAGCGGAATTCACCCCTCCACTTT.